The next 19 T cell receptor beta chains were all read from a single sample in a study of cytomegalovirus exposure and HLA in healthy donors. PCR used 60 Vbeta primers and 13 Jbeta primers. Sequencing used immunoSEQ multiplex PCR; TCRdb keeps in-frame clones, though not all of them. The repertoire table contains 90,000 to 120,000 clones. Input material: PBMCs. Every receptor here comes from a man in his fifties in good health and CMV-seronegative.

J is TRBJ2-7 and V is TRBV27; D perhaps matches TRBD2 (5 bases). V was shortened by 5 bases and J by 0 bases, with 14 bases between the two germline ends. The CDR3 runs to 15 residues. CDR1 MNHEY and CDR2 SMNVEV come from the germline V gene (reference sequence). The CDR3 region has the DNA TGTGCCAGCAGTCCCAAAGTCCGGGACTCCTACGAGCAGTACTTC. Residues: CASSPKVRDSYEQYF.

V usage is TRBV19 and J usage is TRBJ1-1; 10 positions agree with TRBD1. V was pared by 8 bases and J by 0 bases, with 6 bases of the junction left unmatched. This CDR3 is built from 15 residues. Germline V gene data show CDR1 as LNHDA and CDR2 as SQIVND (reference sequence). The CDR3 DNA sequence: TGTGCCAGTGGCCGGGACAGGGGAATGAACACTGAAGCTTTCTTT. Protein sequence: CASGRDRGMNTEAFF.

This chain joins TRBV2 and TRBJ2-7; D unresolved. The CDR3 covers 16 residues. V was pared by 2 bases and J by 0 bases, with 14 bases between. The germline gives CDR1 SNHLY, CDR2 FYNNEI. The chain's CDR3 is CASSEMAEEFSYEQYF. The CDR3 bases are TGTGCCAGCAGTGAAATGGCAGAGGAATTCTCCTACGAGCAGTACTTC.

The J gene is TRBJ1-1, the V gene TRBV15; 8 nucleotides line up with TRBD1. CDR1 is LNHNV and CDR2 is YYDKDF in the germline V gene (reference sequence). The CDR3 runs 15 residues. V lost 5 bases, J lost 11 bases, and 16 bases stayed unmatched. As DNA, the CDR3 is TGTGCCACCAGCCATACCATGGACAGGGCGGATTATGCTTTCTTT. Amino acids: CATSHTMDRADYAFF.

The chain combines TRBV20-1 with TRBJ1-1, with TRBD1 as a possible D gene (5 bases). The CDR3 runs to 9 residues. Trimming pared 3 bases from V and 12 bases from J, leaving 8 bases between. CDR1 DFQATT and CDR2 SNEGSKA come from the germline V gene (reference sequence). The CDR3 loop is CSASRVPFF. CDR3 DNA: TGCAGTGCTAGCAGGGTCCCTTTCTTT.

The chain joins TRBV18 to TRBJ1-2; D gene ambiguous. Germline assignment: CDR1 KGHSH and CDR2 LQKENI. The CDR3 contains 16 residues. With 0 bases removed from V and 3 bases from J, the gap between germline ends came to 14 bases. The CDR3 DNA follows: TGTGCCAGCTCACCACCTTCAGTTTTACAGCACTATGGCTACACCTTC. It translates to CASSPPSVLQHYGYTF.

CDR3 in amino acids: CASTASGGNEQFF. The CDR3 DNA reads as TGTGCCAGCACGGCCTCCGGCGGCAATGAGCAGTTCTTC. The genes are TRBV25-1 and TRBJ2-1, with D unclear. CDR3 length: 13 amino acids. Germline V gives CDR1 MGHDK, CDR2 SYGVNS. V was pared by 7 bases and J by 6 bases, with 13 bases between.

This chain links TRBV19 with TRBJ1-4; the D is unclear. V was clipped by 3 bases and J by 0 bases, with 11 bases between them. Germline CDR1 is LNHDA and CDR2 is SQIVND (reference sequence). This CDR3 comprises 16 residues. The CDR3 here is CASSMSGAATNEKLFF. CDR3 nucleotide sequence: TGTGCCAGTAGTATGTCCGGAGCAGCAACTAATGAAAAACTGTTTTTT. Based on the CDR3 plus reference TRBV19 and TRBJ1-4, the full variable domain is DGGITQSPKYLFRKEGQNVTLSCEQNLNHDAMYWYRQDPGQGLRLIYYSQIVNDFQKGDIAEGYSVSREKKESFPLTVTSAQKNPTAFYLCASSMSGAATNEKLFFGSGTQLSVL.

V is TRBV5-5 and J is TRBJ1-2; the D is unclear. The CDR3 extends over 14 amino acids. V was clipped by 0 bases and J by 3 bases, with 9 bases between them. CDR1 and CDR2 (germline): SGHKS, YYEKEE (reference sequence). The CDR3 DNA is TGTGCCAGCAGCTTGGCCTCGGGGTACTATGGCTACACCTTC. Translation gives CASSLASGYYGYTF.

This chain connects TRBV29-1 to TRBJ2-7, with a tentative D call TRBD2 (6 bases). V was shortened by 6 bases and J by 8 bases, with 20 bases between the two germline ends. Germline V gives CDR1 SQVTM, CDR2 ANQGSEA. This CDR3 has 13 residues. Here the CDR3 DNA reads TGCAGCGTGGGCCCGGGACTCACCTTCCAGCAGTACTTC. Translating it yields CSVGPGLTFQQYF.

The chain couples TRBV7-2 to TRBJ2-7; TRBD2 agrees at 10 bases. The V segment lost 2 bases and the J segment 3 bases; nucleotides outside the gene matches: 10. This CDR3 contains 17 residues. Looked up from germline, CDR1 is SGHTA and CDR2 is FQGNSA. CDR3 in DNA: TGTGCCAGCAGCTTAAATAGCGGGGGGACATTTATCTACGAGCAGTACTTC. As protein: CASSLNSGGTFIYEQYF.

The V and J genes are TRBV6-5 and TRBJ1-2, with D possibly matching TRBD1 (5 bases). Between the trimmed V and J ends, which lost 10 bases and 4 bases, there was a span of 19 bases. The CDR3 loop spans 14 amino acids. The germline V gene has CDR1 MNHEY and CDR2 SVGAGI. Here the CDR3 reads CATSGAVSLYGYTF. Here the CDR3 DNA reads TGTGCCACTTCTGGGGCAGTCTCGCTCTATGGCTACACCTTC.

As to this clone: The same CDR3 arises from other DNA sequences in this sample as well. CDR3 protein: CASSEDRADTEAFF. CDR3 nucleotide sequence: TGTGCCAGCAGCGAGGACAGGGCGGACACTGAAGCTTTCTTT. The chain joins TRBV9 to TRBJ1-1; 8 bases line up with TRBD1. Looked up from germline, CDR1 is SGDLS and CDR2 is YYNGEE. The CDR3 covers 14 residues. Trimming cost V 3 bases and J 3 bases; bases outside gene matches: 4.

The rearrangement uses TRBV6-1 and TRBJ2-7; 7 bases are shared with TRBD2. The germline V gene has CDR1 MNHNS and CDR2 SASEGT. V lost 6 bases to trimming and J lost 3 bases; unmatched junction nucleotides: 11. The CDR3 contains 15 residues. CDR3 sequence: CASRGSLPGGYEQYF. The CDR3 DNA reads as TGTGCCAGCAGGGGATCCCTACCGGGGGGCTACGAGCAGTACTTC.

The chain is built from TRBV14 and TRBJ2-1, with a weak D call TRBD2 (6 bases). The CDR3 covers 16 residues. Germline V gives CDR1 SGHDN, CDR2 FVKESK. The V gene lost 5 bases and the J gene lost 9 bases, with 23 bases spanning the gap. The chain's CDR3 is CASSTRLSGVGGEQFF. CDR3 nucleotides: TGTGCCAGCAGCACCCGGCTAAGCGGAGTCGGGGGTGAGCAGTTCTTC.

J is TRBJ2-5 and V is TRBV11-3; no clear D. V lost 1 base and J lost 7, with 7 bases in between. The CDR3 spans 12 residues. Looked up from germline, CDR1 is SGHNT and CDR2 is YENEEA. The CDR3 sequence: CASSLAKATQYF. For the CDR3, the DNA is TGTGCCAGCAGCTTAGCTAAAGCGACCCAGTACTTC.

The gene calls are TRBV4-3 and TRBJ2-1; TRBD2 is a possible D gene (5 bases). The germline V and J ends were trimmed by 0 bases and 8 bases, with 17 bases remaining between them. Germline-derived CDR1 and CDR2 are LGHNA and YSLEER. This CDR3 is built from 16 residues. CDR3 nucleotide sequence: TGCGCCAGCAGCCAAGACACGACGCGAGAGGACTATGAGCAGTTCTTC. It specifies CASSQDTTREDYEQFF.

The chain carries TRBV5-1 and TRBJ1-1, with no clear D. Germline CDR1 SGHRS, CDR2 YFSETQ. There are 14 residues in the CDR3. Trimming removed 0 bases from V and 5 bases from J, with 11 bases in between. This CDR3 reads CASSLGLIRTEAFF. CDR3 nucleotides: TGCGCCAGCAGCTTGGGCCTAATACGGACTGAAGCTTTCTTT.

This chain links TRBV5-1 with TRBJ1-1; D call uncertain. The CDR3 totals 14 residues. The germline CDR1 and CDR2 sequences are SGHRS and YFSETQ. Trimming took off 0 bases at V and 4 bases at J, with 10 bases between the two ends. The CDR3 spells CASSLAGGITEAFF. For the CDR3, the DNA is TGCGCCAGCAGCTTGGCCGGAGGGATCACTGAAGCTTTCTTT. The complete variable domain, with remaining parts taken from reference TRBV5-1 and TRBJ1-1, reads KAGVTQTPRYLIKTRGQQVTLSCSPISGHRSVSWYQQTPGQGLQFLFEYFSETQRNKGNFPGRFSGRQFSNSRSEMNVSTLELGDSALYLCASSLAGGITEAFFGQGTRLTVV.